What follows is one T cell receptor (beta chain) and its context. Antigen: not known. Treatment noted: roughly 19 received Ad26.COV2.S at low or high dose, single or two shots; 5 received placebo; per-sample allocation not given. Specimen acquisition occurred on day 63 following the initial vaccine or placebo injection. The data are from a study of Ad26.COV2.S vaccination and SARS-CoV-2 variants. The CDR3 runs to 13 residues. Germline V gene sequence: CDR1 MGHRA, CDR2 YSYEKL. V shed 1 base and J shed 2 bases, with 5 bases lying between them. Findings of the study overall: The authors reported substantial breadth in spike-specific CD8+ and CD4+ T cell responses after vaccination.

Assay used: immunoSEQ multiplex PCR; TCRdb lists only in-frame clones, some missing. This sample carries over 350,000 clones, approximately 86% of them seen once, and the ten largest clones take roughly 3.2%. The genes are TRBV4-1 and TRBJ2-5, with D unclear. This clonotype was sampled from a person aged 18 to 59 who received the Ad26.COV2.S COVID-19 vaccine or a placebo. Here the sequenced sample was peripheral blood, taken in a trial of Ad26.COV2.S vaccine versus placebo. CDR3 residues: CASSQGGQETQYF. The CDR3, as DNA: TGCGCCAGCAGCCAAGGAGGTCAAGAGACCCAGTACTTC.